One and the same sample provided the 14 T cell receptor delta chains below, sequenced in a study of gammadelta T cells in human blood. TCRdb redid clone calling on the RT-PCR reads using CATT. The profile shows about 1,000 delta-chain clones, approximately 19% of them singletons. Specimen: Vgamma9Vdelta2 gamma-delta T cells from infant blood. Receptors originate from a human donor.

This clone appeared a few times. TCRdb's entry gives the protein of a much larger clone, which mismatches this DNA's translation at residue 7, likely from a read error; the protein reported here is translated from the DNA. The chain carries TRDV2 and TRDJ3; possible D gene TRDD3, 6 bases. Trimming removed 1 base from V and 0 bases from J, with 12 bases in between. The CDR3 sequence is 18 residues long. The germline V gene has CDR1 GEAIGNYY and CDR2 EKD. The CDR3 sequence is CACDTGRYGSWDTRQMFF. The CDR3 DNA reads TGTGCCTGTGACACTGGGAGATACGGCTCCTGGGACACCCGACAGATGTTTTTC.

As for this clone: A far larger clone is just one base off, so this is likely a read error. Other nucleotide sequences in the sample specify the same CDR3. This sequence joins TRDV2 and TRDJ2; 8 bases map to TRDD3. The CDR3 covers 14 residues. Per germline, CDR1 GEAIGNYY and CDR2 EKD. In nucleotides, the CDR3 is TGTGCGTGTGACACCTGGGGGATGACAGCACAACTCTTCTTT. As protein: CACDTWGMTAQLFF.

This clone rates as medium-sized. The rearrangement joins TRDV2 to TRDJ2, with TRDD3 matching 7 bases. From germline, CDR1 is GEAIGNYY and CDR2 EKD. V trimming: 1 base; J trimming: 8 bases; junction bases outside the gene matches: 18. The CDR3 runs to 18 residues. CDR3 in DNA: TGTGCCTGTGACACTGTACGGCCGGCCGGGGATAGGTCGGCACAACTCTTCTTT. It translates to CACDTVRPAGDRSAQLFF.

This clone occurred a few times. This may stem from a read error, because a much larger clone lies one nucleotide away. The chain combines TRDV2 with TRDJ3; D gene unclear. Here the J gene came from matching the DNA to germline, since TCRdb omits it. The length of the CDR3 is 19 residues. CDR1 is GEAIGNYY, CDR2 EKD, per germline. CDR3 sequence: CACNTGGSISSWDTRQMFF. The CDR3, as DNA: TGTGCCTGTAACACCGGAGGATCCATAAGCTCCTGGGACACCCGACAGATGTTTTTC.

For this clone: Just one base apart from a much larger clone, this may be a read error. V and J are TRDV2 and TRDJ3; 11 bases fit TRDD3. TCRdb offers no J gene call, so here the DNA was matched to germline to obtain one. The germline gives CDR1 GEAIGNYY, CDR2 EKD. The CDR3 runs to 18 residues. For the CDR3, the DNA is TGTGCCAGTGACAAAGTACTGGGGGATACCTGGGACACCCGACAGATGTTTTTC. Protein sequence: CASDKVLGDTWDTRQMFF.

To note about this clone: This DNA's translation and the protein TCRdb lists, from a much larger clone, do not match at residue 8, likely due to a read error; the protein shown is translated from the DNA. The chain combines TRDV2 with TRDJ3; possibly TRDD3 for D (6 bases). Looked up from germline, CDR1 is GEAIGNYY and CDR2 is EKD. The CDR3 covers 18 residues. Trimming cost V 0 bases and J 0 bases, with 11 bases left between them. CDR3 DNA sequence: TGTGCCTGTGACACCTTGGGGGGCAACTCCTGGGACACCCGACAGATGTTTTTC. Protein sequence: CACDTLGGNSWDTRQMFF.

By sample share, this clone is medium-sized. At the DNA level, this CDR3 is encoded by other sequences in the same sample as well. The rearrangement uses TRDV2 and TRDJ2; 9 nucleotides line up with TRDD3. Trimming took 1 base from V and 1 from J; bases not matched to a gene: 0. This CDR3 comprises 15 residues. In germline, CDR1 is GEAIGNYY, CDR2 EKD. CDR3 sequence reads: CACDTGGYLTAQLFF. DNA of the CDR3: TGTGCCTGTGACACTGGGGGATATTTGACAGCACAACTCTTCTTT.

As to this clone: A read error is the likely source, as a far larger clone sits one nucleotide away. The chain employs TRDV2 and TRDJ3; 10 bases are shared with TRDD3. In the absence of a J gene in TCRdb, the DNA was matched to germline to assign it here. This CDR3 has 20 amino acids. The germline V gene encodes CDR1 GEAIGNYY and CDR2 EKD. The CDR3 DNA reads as TGTGCCTGTGACACCTGGGGGATACAGGAGGACGCCTGGGACGCCCGACAGATGTTTTTC. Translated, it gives CACDTWGIQEDAWDARQMFF.

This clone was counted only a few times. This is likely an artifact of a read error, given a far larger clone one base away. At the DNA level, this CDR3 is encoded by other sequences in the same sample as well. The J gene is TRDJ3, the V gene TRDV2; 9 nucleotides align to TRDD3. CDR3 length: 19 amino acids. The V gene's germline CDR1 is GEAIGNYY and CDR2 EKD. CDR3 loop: CACDTTGGPLSWDTRQMFF. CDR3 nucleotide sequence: TGTGCTTGTGACACGACTGGGGGACCCCTCTCCTGGGACACCCGACAGATGTTTTTC.

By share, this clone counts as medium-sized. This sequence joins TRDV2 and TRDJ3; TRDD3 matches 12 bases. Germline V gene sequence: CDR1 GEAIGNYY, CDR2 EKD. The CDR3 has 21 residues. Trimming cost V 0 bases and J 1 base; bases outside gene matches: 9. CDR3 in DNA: TGTGCCTGTGACACCGTACTGGGGGATACCCCAGGATCCTGGGACACCCGACAGATGTTTTTC. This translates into CACDTVLGDTPGSWDTRQMFF.

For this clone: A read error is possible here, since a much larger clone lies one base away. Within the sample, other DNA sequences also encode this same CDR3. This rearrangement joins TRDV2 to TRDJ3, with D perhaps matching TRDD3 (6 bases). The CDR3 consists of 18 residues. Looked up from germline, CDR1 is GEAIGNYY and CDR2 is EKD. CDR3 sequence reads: CACDTAGAKSWDTRQMFF. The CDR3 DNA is TGTGCCTGTGACACCGCTGGGGCAAAATCCTGGGACACCCGACAGATGTTTTTT.

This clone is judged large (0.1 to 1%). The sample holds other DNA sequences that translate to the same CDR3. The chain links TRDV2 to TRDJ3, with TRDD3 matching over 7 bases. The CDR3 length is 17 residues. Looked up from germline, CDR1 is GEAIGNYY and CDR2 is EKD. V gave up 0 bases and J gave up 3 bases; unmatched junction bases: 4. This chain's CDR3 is CACDTVLGNWDTRQMFF. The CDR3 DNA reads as TGTGCCTGTGACACCGTACTGGGGAACTGGGACACCCGACAGATGTTTTTC.

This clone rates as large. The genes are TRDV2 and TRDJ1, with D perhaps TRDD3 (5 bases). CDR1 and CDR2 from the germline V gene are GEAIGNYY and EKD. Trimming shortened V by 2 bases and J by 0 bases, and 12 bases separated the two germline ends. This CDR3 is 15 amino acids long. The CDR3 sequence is CACDSMYGDTDKLIF. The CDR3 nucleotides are TGTGCCTGTGACAGTATGTATGGGGACACCGATAAACTCATCTTT.

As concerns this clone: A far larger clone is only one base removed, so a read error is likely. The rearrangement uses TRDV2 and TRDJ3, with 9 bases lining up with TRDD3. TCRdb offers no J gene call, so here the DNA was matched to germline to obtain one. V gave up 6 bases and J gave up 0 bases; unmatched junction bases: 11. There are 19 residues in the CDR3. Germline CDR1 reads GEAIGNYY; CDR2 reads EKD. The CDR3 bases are TGTGCCTGTAACTCCGTACTGGGGGACTCCTCCTGGGACACCCGACAGATGTTTTTC. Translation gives CACNSVLGDSSWDTRQMFF.